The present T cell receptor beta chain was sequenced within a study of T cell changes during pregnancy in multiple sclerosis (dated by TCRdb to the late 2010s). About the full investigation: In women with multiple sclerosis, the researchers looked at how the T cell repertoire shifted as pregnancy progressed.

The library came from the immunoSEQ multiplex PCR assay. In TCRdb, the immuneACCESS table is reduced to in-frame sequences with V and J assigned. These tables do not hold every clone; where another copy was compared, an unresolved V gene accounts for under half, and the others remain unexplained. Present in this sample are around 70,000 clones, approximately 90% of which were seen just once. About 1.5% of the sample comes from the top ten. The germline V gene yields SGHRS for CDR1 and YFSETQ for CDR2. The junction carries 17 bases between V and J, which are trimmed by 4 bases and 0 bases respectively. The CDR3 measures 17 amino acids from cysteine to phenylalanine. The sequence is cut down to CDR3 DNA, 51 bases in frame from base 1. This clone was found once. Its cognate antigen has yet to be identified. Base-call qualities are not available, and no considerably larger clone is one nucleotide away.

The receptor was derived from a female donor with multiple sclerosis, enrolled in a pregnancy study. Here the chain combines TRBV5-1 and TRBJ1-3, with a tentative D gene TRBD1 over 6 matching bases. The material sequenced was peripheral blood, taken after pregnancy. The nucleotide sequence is TGCGCCAGCAGCCCCTCCCCACAGGGAGACTCTGGAAACACCATATATTTT. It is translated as CASSPSPQGDSGNTIYF.